This TCR beta chain was documented in a study of tumor-infiltrating lymphocytes in primary liver carcinoma. Overall study: These were node-negative, non-metastatic T1-T3 tumors of roughly 4.2 to 10 cm. Regardless of tissue type, samples showed similar yields of roughly 3.5 to 7.5 million productive TCRbeta reads.

Taking 20-30 mg of unsorted bulk tissue, the authors co-extracted RNA and DNA. A constant-region primer primed TCR beta cDNA synthesis from roughly 520 ng of total RNA. Three rounds of nested multiplex PCR with slightly modified ARM-PCR produced TCR beta libraries. With TRBV1-TRBV30 forward primers and a C-beta reverse primer, the first two PCR rounds were run for approximately 10 cycles each. MiXCR was run by TCRdb on the multiplex PCR reads, yielding one entry per CDR3 protein. The repertoire holds 45,000 to 65,000 distinct CDR3 sequences, with 60% to 80% as singletons. CDR1 and CDR2 (germline): WSHSY, SAAADI. This CDR3 comprises 14 residues. Concerning this clonotype: Germline is not matched at one junction end, which may reflect a read error.

The sequenced material came from liver tumor tissue from sampling region 5. Stated subset: tumor region T5, tumor centre. This TCR came from a man aged 35-49 years with primary liver carcinoma and hepatitis B virus infection. This chain connects TRBV10-2 to TRBJ2-5; unclear D gene. TRBJ2-1 matches the DNA end more closely, so the J call is doubtful. CDR3 sequence reads: CTSSGSSRQETQFF. The CDR3 nucleotides are TGCACCAGCAGTGGTAGTTCCAGACAAGAGACCCAGTTCTTC.